This T cell receptor (beta chain) was captured in a study of control samples from healthy donors and cancer patients. Germline V gives CDR1 SGHTA, CDR2 FQGNSA. Trimming left V 5 bases short and J 2 bases short, with 15 bases between. The CDR3 covers 16 residues. The data were produced by immunoSEQ multiplex PCR, yet TCRdb's version contains in-frame clones alone and is incomplete. The sample has tens of thousands of clones; less than 90% are singletons. The genes are TRBV7-2 and TRBJ2-2, with TRBD1 as a possible D gene (5 bases). The sequenced sample consisted of PBMCs. The source is a man aged 55 to 70 with colorectal cancer. In DNA, the CDR3 is TGTGCCAGCAGCCGGGCCTGGACATCCAACACCGGGGAGCTGTTTTTT. This sequence encodes CASSRAWTSNTGELFF. The full variable domain, its missing parts supplied by reference TRBV7-2 and TRBJ2-2, is GAGVSQSPSNKVTEKGKDVELRCDPISGHTALYWYRQSLGQGLEFLIYFQGNSAPDKSGLPSDRFSAERTGGSVSTLTIQRTQQEDSAVYLCASSRAWTSNTGELFFGEGSRLTVL.